This paragraph reports one TCR beta chain. Distinct nucleotide sequences in the sample also encode this CDR3. This sample is drawn from a study of follicular helper T cells after annual influenza vaccination. Generated by immunoSEQ multiplex PCR, the TCRdb table keeps only in-frame clones and is missing some. Of about 7,800 clones in the sample, less than 85% were seen once. CDR1 and CDR2 (germline): GTSNPN, SVGIG (reference sequence). The CDR3 consists of 18 residues. The V end lost 3 bases, the J end lost 0 bases, and 23 bases lay between the germline ends. Time point meaning: 2014-2015 season, 7 days after vaccination.

The clonotype was recovered from an adult who received the influenza vaccine. The starting material was CXCR5+ CD38- circulating T follicular helper cells from blood, obtained 7 days after influenza vaccination. Subset specified: circulating Tfh, non-naive CD4+CXCR5+PD-1+ (ICOS+CD38+ or ICOS-CD38-). The chain is built from TRBV30 and TRBJ1-1; D might be TRBD1 (6 bases). CDR3 residues: CAWRPKGEGGGLNTEAFF. The CDR3 DNA sequence: TGTGCCTGGAGACCAAAGGGGGAGGGGGGGGGCTTGAACACTGAAGCTTTCTTT.